Listed below are T cell receptor beta chains from one sample, sequenced in a study of shared T cell receptors in the human thymus. Libraries were prepared by immunoSEQ multiplex PCR; TCRdb keeps only in-frame clonotypes and omits some of them. The table includes 500,000 to 550,000 clones, about four fifths detected once. These sequences were also reported in another study, on human thymus T cells.

Material for sequencing was thymocytes. The receptors were gathered from a boy under three years old with a congenital heart defect. CDR3s include the opening cysteine and the closing phenylalanine or tryptophan. The D gene is left open where the match is weak. Some rows have no size entry. The others give once, few or many, or a class for an expanded clone.

>.|TRBJ1-1|TRBV20-1|.
TGCAGTGCTGTCCGGGGCACTGAAGCTTTCTTT
CSAVRGTEAFF
>TRBD2|TRBJ2-7|TRBV11-3|.
TGTGCCAGCAGCACCGGACTAGCGGGCTTATACGAGCAGTACTTC
CASSTGLAGLYEQYF
>.|TRBJ2-1|TRBV25-1|.
TGTGCCAGCAGTTCAACGGGACACCTTGTAAATGAGCAGTTCTTC
CASSSTGHLVNEQFF
>.|TRBJ2-7|TRBV23-1|.
TGCGCCAGCAGTCAACTGTCGGGAGAGGTTTGGGAGCAGTACTTC
CASSQLSGEVWEQYF
>TRBD2|TRBJ2-7|TRBV7-9|.
TGTGCCAGCAGCTTGGGTATGACTAGCGGGGCTTGGGGGGAGCAGTACTTC
CASSLGMTSGAWGEQYF
>.|TRBJ1-2|TRBV6-1|.
TGTGCCAGCAGTCCCCCGGCGGGGGGAAACTATGGCTACACCTTC
CASSPPAGGNYGYTF
>.|TRBJ2-5|TRBV27|.
TGTGCCAGCAGTAGGAGGGCTGGGAACCAAGAGACCCAGTACTTC
CASSRRAGNQETQYF
>TRBD2|TRBJ2-3|TRBV9|.
TGTGCCAGCAGCGTAGTCCCCCAGACTAGCGGCAAAGGGGGCGCAGATACGCAGTATTTT
CASSVVPQTSGKGGADTQYF
>.|TRBJ2-7|TRBV5-1|few
TGCGCCAGCACCCCAGGGTTACTCTACGAGCAGTACTTC
CASTPGLLYEQYF
>TRBD1|TRBJ2-3|TRBV7-8|few
TGTGCCAGCAGACGGGACAGGGGGACAGATACGCAGTATTTT
CASRRDRGTDTQYF
>.|TRBJ1-1|TRBV29-1|.
TGCAGCGTTATCAACTTAGAAGCTTTCTTT
CSVINLEAFF